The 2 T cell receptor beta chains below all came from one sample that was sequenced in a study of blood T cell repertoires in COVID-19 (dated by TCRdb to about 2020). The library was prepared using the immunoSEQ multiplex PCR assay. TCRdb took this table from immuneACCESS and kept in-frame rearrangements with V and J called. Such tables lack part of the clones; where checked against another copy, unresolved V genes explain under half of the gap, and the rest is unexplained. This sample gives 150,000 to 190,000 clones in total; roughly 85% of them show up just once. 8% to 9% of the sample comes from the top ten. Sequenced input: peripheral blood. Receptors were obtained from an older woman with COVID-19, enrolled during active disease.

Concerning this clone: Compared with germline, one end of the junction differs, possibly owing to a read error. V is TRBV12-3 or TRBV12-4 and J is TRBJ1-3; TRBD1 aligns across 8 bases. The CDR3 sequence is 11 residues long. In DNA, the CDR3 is TGTGCCAGCAGCAACAGGGGGAGCATTAATTTT. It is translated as CASSNRGSINF.

CDR3 bases: TGCAGTGCTAGTCAGGGGACTGGAAACACCATATATTTT. Amino acid sequence: CSASQGTGNTIYF. The genes are TRBV20-1 and TRBJ1-3, with a tentative D call TRBD1 (6 bases). V shed 3 bases and J shed 2 bases, with 8 bases lying between them. The CDR3 length is 13 residues. Germline V gives CDR1 DFQATT, CDR2 SNEGSKA (reference sequence).